The source of this T cell receptor beta chain is a study of blood T cell repertoires in COVID-19. About the research overall: Sites across the United States, Italy and Spain contributed samples from acute and convalescent COVID-19.

The V and J ends lost 0 bases and 11 bases respectively, with 3 bases between them. CDR1 and CDR2 from the germline V gene are SGHTS and YDEGEE. This CDR3 has 11 residues. Per the original data handling: Cell counts per sample came from amplifying reference gene primers. Here immunoSEQ multiplex PCR was the method, and the copy in TCRdb shows in-frame clones only, minus some. That table supplies the V and J calls and clone size; D and trimming were determined from the DNA. Of about 400,000 clones listed, 75% to 90% are singletons. This receptor was identified in a young woman with active or convalescent COVID-19. The sequenced sample consisted of peripheral blood. This chain connects TRBV5-8 to TRBJ1-6; no clear D gene. The CDR3 sequence: CASSLAAPLHF. CDR3 nucleotide sequence: TGTGCCAGCAGCTTGGCGGCACCCCTCCACTTT.